This entry lists 27 T cell receptor beta chains sequenced from one sample in a study of cytomegalovirus exposure and HLA in healthy donors. Primers: 60 Vbeta forward and 13 Jbeta reverse. The data were produced by immunoSEQ multiplex PCR, yet TCRdb's version contains in-frame clones alone and is incomplete. This table holds 100,000 to 150,000 clones, 74% found once. Material for sequencing was PBMCs. These receptors were obtained from a man in his forties in good health and CMV-seropositive.

The chain combines TRBV9 with TRBJ2-5, with D perhaps TRBD1 (6 bases). The CDR3 consists of 14 residues. The V end lost 0 bases, the J end lost 4 bases, and 10 bases lay between the germline ends. Per germline, CDR1 SGDLS and CDR2 YYNGEE. The CDR3 region is CASSVGGPGETQYF. As DNA, the CDR3 is TGTGCCAGCAGCGTAGGGGGGCCAGGAGAGACCCAGTACTTC.

The chain employs TRBV5-4 and TRBJ2-6, with 8 bases identical to TRBD1. J lost 4 bases, V lost 4 bases, and 10 bases had no gene match. This CDR3 region has 17 residues. Germline CDR1 SGHNT, CDR2 YYREEE (reference sequence). CDR3: CASSRPRTGIGANVLTF. Here the CDR3 DNA reads TGTGCCAGCAGCCGCCCGCGGACAGGGATCGGGGCCAACGTCCTGACTTTC.

The chain combines TRBV11-3 with TRBJ2-1, with D perhaps matching TRBD1 (6 bases). CDR3 length: 16 residues. Looked up from germline, CDR1 is SGHNT and CDR2 is YENEEA. Trimming pared 8 bases from V and 3 bases from J, leaving 20 bases between. The CDR3 loop reads CASLAWGPVVYNEQFF. The DNA for the CDR3 is TGTGCCAGCCTAGCTTGGGGGCCAGTGGTCTACAATGAGCAGTTCTTC. The variable domain in full, with the rest retrieved from reference TRBV11-3 and TRBJ2-1, is EAGVVQSPRYKIIEKKQPVAFWCNPISGHNTLYWYLQNLGQGPELLIRYENEEAVDDSQLPKDRFSAERLKGVDSTLKIQPAELGDSAVYLCASLAWGPVVYNEQFFGPGTRLTVL.

V usage is TRBV29-1 and J usage is TRBJ2-2, with 10 bases matching TRBD2. J was trimmed by 7 bases and V by 4 bases; bases with no gene match: 6. This CDR3 is built from 14 residues. Germline CDR1 SQVTM, CDR2 ANQGSEA. For the CDR3, the DNA is TGCAGCGTTGGGCTAGCGGGAGAATTCGGGGAGCTGTTTTTT. Its protein is CSVGLAGEFGELFF.

The rearrangement links TRBV5-1 to TRBJ1-1, with 7 bases aligning to TRBD1. The CDR3 runs 16 residues. Germline V gives CDR1 SGHRS, CDR2 YFSETQ. V dropped 3 bases and J dropped 1; count of bases not matched to a gene: 9. CDR3 sequence: CASSSSGTVTNTEAFF. The CDR3 coding sequence is TGCGCCAGCAGCTCATCCGGGACAGTTACGAACACTGAAGCTTTCTTT.

J is TRBJ1-6 and V is TRBV5-5; 9 nucleotides agree with TRBD1. The germline V gene encodes CDR1 SGHKS and CDR2 YYEKEE (reference sequence). The CDR3 is made up of 15 amino acids. Unmatched junction bases numbered 7, after V lost 5 bases and J lost 7 bases. CDR3 residues: CASSWTGDNNSPLHF. In nucleotides, the CDR3 is TGTGCCAGCAGTTGGACAGGGGATAACAATTCACCCCTCCACTTT.

A note on this clone: The sample holds other DNA sequences that translate to the same CDR3. The V and J genes are TRBV2 and TRBJ2-7; D remains unclear. CDR1 is SNHLY and CDR2 is FYNNEI in the germline V gene. The V end lost 6 bases, the J end lost 3 bases, and 6 bases lay between the germline ends. CDR3 length: 11 residues. Here the CDR3 reads CASSEVYEQYF. CDR3 in DNA: TGTGCCAGCAGCGAGGTCTACGAGCAGTACTTC.

The chain couples TRBV15 to TRBJ2-7, with TRBD2 as a possible D gene (6 bases). The V gene's germline CDR1 is LNHNV and CDR2 YYDKDF (reference sequence). The V and J ends lost 0 bases and 3 bases respectively, with 9 bases between them. The CDR3 is made up of 14 amino acids. Here the CDR3 reads CATSRDRGNYEQYF. The CDR3 DNA sequence: TGTGCCACCAGCAGAGATCGCGGGAACTACGAGCAGTACTTC.

The V and J genes are TRBV11-2 and TRBJ2-2; 10 nucleotides agree with TRBD2. CDR1 SGHAT and CDR2 FQNNGV come from the germline V gene. The CDR3 length is 17 residues. With V trimmed by 5 bases and J by 5 bases, 11 bases remained unmatched. The CDR3 is CASSLDSAGGITGELFF. CDR3 nucleotide sequence: TGTGCCAGCAGCCTGGATTCAGCGGGAGGGATAACCGGGGAGCTGTTTTTT.

The chain links TRBV18 to TRBJ1-3; 9 bases match TRBD1. This CDR3 spans 18 amino acids. The germline V gene encodes CDR1 KGHSH and CDR2 LQKENI. J lost 1 base, V lost 3 bases, and 10 bases had no gene match. The CDR3 sequence is CASSPTPPGQGSGNTIYF. The DNA of the CDR3 is TGTGCCAGCTCACCTACGCCCCCGGGACAGGGTTCTGGAAACACCATATATTTT. The variable domain in full, completed from reference TRBV18 and TRBJ1-3, reads NAGVMQNPRHLVRRRGQEARLRCSPMKGHSHVYWYRQLPEEGLKFMVYLQKENIIDESGMPKERFSAEFPKEGPSILRIQQVVRGDSAAYFCASSPTPPGQGSGNTIYFGEGSWLTVV.

The chain links TRBV5-1 to TRBJ2-3, with 11 bases matching TRBD2. J lost 2 bases, V lost 0 bases, and 5 bases had no gene match. The length of the CDR3 is 17 residues. Germline V CDR1 and CDR2: SGHRS, YFSETQ. CDR3 in DNA: TGCGCCAGCAGCTTGGTTTCTAGCGGGGGGTCCACAGATACGCAGTATTTT. It yields the protein CASSLVSSGGSTDTQYF.

This clone was picked up one time. The V gene is TRBV27, the J gene TRBJ2-7, with D perhaps TRBD2 (7 bases). Germline V lookup: CDR1 MNHEY, CDR2 SMNVEV (reference sequence). This CDR3 has 17 residues. V dropped 3 bases and J dropped 0 bases, with 18 bases sitting between them. CDR3 bases: TGTGCCAGCAGTTTGAGGGGGGGCGCCCAGAGCTCCTACGAGCAGTACTTC. Protein product: CASSLRGGAQSSYEQYF.

V is TRBV7-8 and J is TRBJ1-4; unclear D gene. V was pared by 4 bases and J by 4 bases, with 25 bases between. The CDR3 extends over 19 amino acids. The germline gives CDR1 SGHVS, CDR2 FQNEAQ. CDR3 coding DNA: TGTGCCAGCAGCTCCGAACAGAGCCTGTTATCCTTTATTAATGAAAAACTGTTTTTT. This gives the protein CASSSEQSLLSFINEKLFF.

The CDR3 is CASSIGQGSLGELFF. DNA for the CDR3: TGTGCCAGTAGTATAGGGCAGGGAAGTCTCGGGGAGCTGTTTTTT. The chain couples TRBV19 to TRBJ2-2; D is possibly TRBD1 (5 bases). The length of the CDR3 is 15 residues. V was pared by 1 base and J by 7 bases, with 13 bases between. The germline V gene has CDR1 LNHDA and CDR2 SQIVND (reference sequence).

The chain employs TRBV10-1 and TRBJ2-5; a possible D gene is TRBD2 (6 bases). Germline CDR1 and CDR2: WNHNN and SYGVQD (reference sequence). The CDR3 is 17 amino acids. V was pared by 3 bases and J by 2 bases, with 19 bases between. CDR3 bases: TGCGCCAGCAGTGAACTAGGCGCTGCGGAGGGACAAGAGACCCAGTACTTC. Amino acid sequence: CASSELGAAEGQETQYF.

The chain is built from TRBV18 and TRBJ1-1, with 7 positions matching TRBD1. Germline V gene lookup returns CDR1 KGHSH and CDR2 LQKENI. Trimming at V came to 5 bases and at J to 3 bases, leaving 6 bases not matched to a gene. This CDR3 has 14 residues. CDR3 sequence reads: CASSSQQGDTEAFF. The DNA for the CDR3 is TGTGCCAGCTCATCACAGCAGGGGGACACTGAAGCTTTCTTT.

As DNA, the CDR3 is TGTGCCAGCAGCGCAGGGACTGGCGGGGATACGCAGTATTTT. It yields the protein CASSAGTGGDTQYF. This chain connects TRBV7-6 to TRBJ2-3; a possible D gene is TRBD2 (6 bases). CDR1 and CDR2 (germline): SGHVS, FNYEAQ. Deletions cut 5 bases from V and 6 bases from J, with 15 bases between. CDR3 length equals 14 residues.

The chain employs TRBV5-1 and TRBJ1-5; TRBD1 matches at 7 bases. Germline loops: CDR1 SGHRS, CDR2 YFSETQ. The CDR3 has 15 residues. With 4 bases clipped from V and 4 bases from J, the junction kept 8 bases outside the gene matches. CDR3 loop: CASSPTGTVNQPQHF. CDR3 in DNA: TGCGCCAGCAGCCCGACCGGGACAGTAAATCAGCCCCAGCATTTT.

This CDR3 reads CASSSRSGLAGGNTQYF. CDR3 in DNA: TGTGCCAGCAGTTCCAGATCAGGACTAGCGGGAGGGAATACGCAGTATTTT. This chain joins TRBV27 and TRBJ2-3, with 15 positions matching TRBD2. This CDR3 contains 17 residues. Germline values: CDR1 MNHEY, CDR2 SMNVEV (reference sequence). V dropped 4 bases and J dropped 7; count of bases not matched to a gene: 9.

The chain combines TRBV11-2 with TRBJ2-7, with D possibly TRBD2 on 6 matching bases. The CDR3 totals 15 residues. V lost 3 bases to trimming and J lost 5 bases, with 17 bases between them. CDR1 is SGHAT, CDR2 FQNNGV, per germline. As DNA, the CDR3 is TGTGCCAGCAGCTTGGCAGGGAGGCTAGCTAACGAGCAGTACTTC. This sequence encodes CASSLAGRLANEQYF.

This clone was detected only a few times. J is TRBJ1-2 and V is TRBV28; D might be TRBD1 (6 bases). Germline CDR1 reads MDHEN; CDR2 reads SYDVKM. The CDR3 spans 14 residues. V lost 5 bases, J lost 5 bases, and 15 bases lay in between. The CDR3 here is CASSPRQERYGYTF. As DNA, the CDR3 is TGTGCCAGCAGTCCCCGACAGGAGCGATATGGCTACACCTTC.

The chain recombines TRBV9 with TRBJ1-4; D is perhaps TRBD1 (5 bases). Trimming removed 2 bases from V and 3 bases from J, with 11 bases in between. In germline, CDR1 is SGDLS, CDR2 YYNGEE. This CDR3 has 15 residues. The CDR3, as DNA: TGTGCCAGCAGCGTCCAGGGTTTTGCTAATGAAAAACTGTTTTTT. Protein product: CASSVQGFANEKLFF.

The rearrangement joins TRBV19 to TRBJ2-7; 7 bases fit TRBD1. The CDR3 is 15 amino acids. Trimming cost V 2 bases and J 2 bases; bases outside gene matches: 6. Germline CDR1 is LNHDA and CDR2 is SQIVND (reference sequence). The CDR3 protein is CASSIFGGQAYEQYF. CDR3 coding DNA: TGTGCCAGTAGTATATTCGGCGGACAGGCCTACGAGCAGTACTTC.

CDR3 residues: CASRLAGGVDEQYF. DNA of the CDR3: TGTGCCAGCAGATTAGCGGGAGGCGTCGACGAGCAGTACTTC. This chain connects TRBV6-1 to TRBJ2-7; 10 bases line up with TRBD2. CDR1 MNHNS and CDR2 SASEGT come from the germline V gene. The CDR3 is 14 amino acids. With 6 bases clipped from V and 5 bases from J, the junction kept 7 bases outside the gene matches.

This chain joins TRBV5-6 and TRBJ2-5, with D possibly TRBD2 on 6 matching bases. This CDR3 is 13 amino acids long. CDR1 SGHDT and CDR2 YYEEEE come from the germline V gene. V was pared by 5 bases and J by 7 bases, with 15 bases between. For the CDR3, the DNA is TGTGCCAGCAGTCGGGAGAAGGGCTCGACCCAGTACTTC. The encoded protein is CASSREKGSTQYF. Variable domain in full (rest from reference TRBV5-6 and TRBJ2-5): DAGVTQSPTHLIKTRGQQVTLRCSPKSGHDTVSWYQQALGQGPQFIFQYYEEEERQRGNFPDRFSGHQFPNYSSELNVNALLLGDSALYLCASSREKGSTQYFGPGTRLLVL.

Remarks on this clone: The junction and the germline gene differ at one end; a read error may be behind it. The chain combines TRBV13 with TRBJ1-5; D ambiguous. The CDR3 covers 13 residues. CDR1 is PRHDT, CDR2 FYEKMQ, per germline (reference sequence). CDR3 bases: TGTACCAGCAGCACCAGGAGGAATCAGCCCCAGCATTTT. Translating gives CTSSTRRNQPQHF.

This chain links TRBV4-2 with TRBJ2-7, with 9 positions matching TRBD2. Germline lookup yields CDR1 LGHNA and CDR2 YNFKEQ. The CDR3 totals 18 residues. Trimming took 0 bases from V and 2 from J; bases not matched to a gene: 11. The CDR3 sequence is CASSQEPDGTSSTYEQYF. The CDR3 nucleotides read TGTGCCAGCAGCCAAGAGCCAGATGGGACTAGCAGTACCTACGAGCAGTACTTC.